This T cell receptor beta chain was documented in a study of blood T cell repertoires in COVID-19. Study summary: T cells, B-cell-depleted T cells, or PBMCs provided the cDNA or gDNA that served as material.

Sequencing used immunoSEQ multiplex PCR; TCRdb keeps in-frame clones, though not all of them. Of fewer than 120,000 clones listed, around 68% are singletons. The germline V and J ends were trimmed by 0 bases and 8 bases, with 8 bases remaining between them. This CDR3 region has 13 residues. Germline CDR1 and CDR2: SGHKS and YYEKEE (reference sequence). The gene calls are TRBV5-5 and TRBJ1-4; a possible D gene is TRBD1 (5 bases). Sequenced sample: peripheral blood. The clonotype originates from a woman aged 55 to 70 with acute or convalescent COVID-19. CDR3 protein: CASSLGTNEKLFF. The CDR3 DNA is TGTGCCAGCAGCTTGGGGACAAACGAAAAACTGTTTTTT.